The clone carrying this T cell receptor (beta chain) appeared once. Its antigen is unidentified. The data originate from a study of cytomegalovirus exposure and HLA in healthy donors. Study-wide points: Investigators reported approximately 170 TCR beta chains as tied to cytomegalovirus. Confirmation in vitro established that a few CMV-associated chains were specific for CMV antigens.

Only in-frame clones appear in the TCRdb table, and some are missing; sequencing was by immunoSEQ multiplex PCR. This table has 150,000 to 200,000 clones, roughly 84% appearing once. The CDR3 extends over 14 amino acids. V lost 6 bases to trimming and J lost 6 bases; unmatched junction nucleotides: 9. Germline CDR1 is MNHEY and CDR2 is SMNVEV (reference sequence). The sample comprised PBMCs. The chain joins TRBV27 to TRBJ2-7, with TRBD1 matching over 9 bases. The TCR was taken from a man aged 25-45 years in good health and CMV-seropositive. The chain's CDR3 is CASRGQGERGEQYF. DNA of the CDR3: TGTGCCAGCAGGGGACAGGGTGAACGGGGCGAGCAGTACTTC.